The 20 T cell receptor beta chains below all came from one sample that was sequenced in a study of cytomegalovirus exposure and HLA in healthy donors. Profiling relied on immunoSEQ multiplex PCR, and the TCRdb table lists in-frame clones only, not all of them. The sample carries under 200,000 clones, approximately 86% recorded once. The specimen was PBMCs. The receptors stem from a woman in her late teens or twenties in good health and CMV-seronegative.

To note about this clone: Germline and junction disagree at one end, which may indicate a read error. V gene TRBV5-1 combines with J gene TRBJ1-2; 8 bases agree with TRBD1. The CDR3 spans 15 residues. The germline V gene has CDR1 SGHRS and CDR2 YFSETQ. The CDR3 nucleotides read TGCGCCAGCACCTTGGGGTCGCAGGGGGCACATGGCTACACCTTC. This gives the protein CASTLGSQGAHGYTF.

The chain uses TRBV7-2 and TRBJ1-2; D not certain. This CDR3 contains 11 residues. Germline V gives CDR1 SGHTA, CDR2 FQGNSA. Trimming removed 2 bases at V and 9 bases at J, with 7 bases between. The CDR3 here is CASSLRGSYTF. Here the CDR3 DNA reads TGTGCCAGCAGCTTAAGAGGGAGCTACACCTTC.

This clone was seen more than once but under ten times. The V call is TRBV18, the J call TRBJ1-6, with D unresolved. Looked up from germline, CDR1 is KGHSH and CDR2 is LQKENI. This CDR3 spans 14 amino acids. The V gene lost 3 bases and the J gene lost 7 bases, with 10 bases spanning the gap. CDR3 loop: CASSPPEGNSPLHF. The CDR3 bases are TGTGCCAGCTCACCCCCAGAGGGCAATTCACCCCTCCACTTT.

J is TRBJ1-1 and V is TRBV19; weak D call: TRBD1 (5 bases). The CDR3 runs to 12 residues. V was trimmed by 10 bases and J by 9 bases, leaving 18 bases between them. CDR1 LNHDA and CDR2 SQIVND come from the germline V gene (reference sequence). CDR3: CATLIGGGKAFF. CDR3 coding DNA: TGTGCCACCCTGATTGGGGGGGGAAAAGCTTTCTTT.

The J gene is TRBJ1-1, the V gene TRBV10-3; D gene ambiguous. CDR1 ENHRY and CDR2 SYGVKD come from the germline V gene. The CDR3 totals 15 residues. Between the trimmed V and J ends, which lost 7 bases and 0 bases, there was a span of 15 bases. The CDR3 DNA reads TGTGCCATCACCCCCCTTGGAGGGATGAACACTGAAGCTTTCTTT. It codes for CAITPLGGMNTEAFF.

V and J are TRBV7-2 and TRBJ1-2, with D possibly matching TRBD1 (5 bases). The CDR3 sequence is 15 residues long. CDR1 SGHTA and CDR2 FQGNSA come from the germline V gene. Trimming cost V 1 base and J 4 bases, with 13 bases left between them. The CDR3 protein is CASSLDATAVYGYTF. The CDR3 region has the DNA TGTGCCAGCAGCTTAGATGCGACAGCTGTCTATGGCTACACCTTC.

In this sample, this clone turned up many times. The chain has TRBV10-3 and TRBJ2-7, with D unclear. The CDR3 consists of 13 residues. V was cut by 3 bases and J by 3 bases, with 9 bases left in between. From germline, CDR1 is ENHRY and CDR2 SYGVKD. CDR3 bases: TGTGCCATCAGTGAAGTCCAACTCTACGAGCAGTACTTC. Residues: CAISEVQLYEQYF.

Comment on this clone: One end of the junction fails to match germline, which may point to a read error. The chain carries TRBV10-3 and TRBJ1-4; weak D call: TRBD1 (5 bases). The V gene's germline CDR1 is ENHRY and CDR2 SYGVKD. The CDR3 has 13 amino acids. Written as DNA, the CDR3 is TGTGCCAGCAGTCGGGGGGAGATGGAAAAACTGTTTTTT. Translating it yields CASSRGEMEKLFF.

V usage is TRBV5-1 and J usage is TRBJ1-1; D may be TRBD1 (6 bases). The germline V gene encodes CDR1 SGHRS and CDR2 YFSETQ. V was trimmed by 3 bases and J by 2 bases, leaving 11 bases between them. This CDR3 is 14 amino acids long. The CDR3 DNA reads as TGCGCCAGCAGCTCATTAGGGGGTAACACTGAAGCTTTCTTT. Its protein is CASSSLGGNTEAFF.

This clone was counted once. The chain employs TRBV7-9 and TRBJ2-1; 11 bases agree with TRBD1. The trim removed 2 bases at V and 6 bases at J, leaving 3 bases unmatched. The CDR3 runs 15 residues. Germline CDR1 and CDR2: SEHNR and FQNEAQ (reference sequence). The CDR3 loop is CASSLPGTGGNEQFF. The CDR3 DNA sequence: TGTGCCAGCAGCTTACCTGGGACAGGGGGCAATGAGCAGTTCTTC.

The chain carries TRBV6-1 and TRBJ1-2, with TRBD1 identical over 9 bases. The CDR3 length is 14 residues. CDR1 and CDR2 (germline): MNHNS, SASEGT. Trimming removed 3 bases from V and 8 bases from J; junction bases left unmatched: 7. This CDR3 is CASSEGTGQKGYTF. The CDR3 DNA follows: TGTGCCAGCAGTGAGGGGACAGGGCAAAAAGGCTACACCTTC.

V usage is TRBV7-9 and J usage is TRBJ2-1; 10 bases align to TRBD2. Germline CDR1 and CDR2: SEHNR and FQNEAQ (reference sequence). The CDR3 loop spans 18 amino acids. V shed 4 bases and J 7 bases; nucleotides not matched to a gene: 16. CDR3 bases: TGTGCCAGCAGCTCAGGCGGCGCCGTAGCGGGAGGTTCAAATGAGCAGTTCTTC. Translating gives CASSSGGAVAGGSNEQFF.

V and J are TRBV29-1 and TRBJ2-3; 11 bases are shared with TRBD2. The CDR3 totals 15 residues. Germline trimming cut 3 bases from V and 3 bases from J; bases unmatched to any gene: 5. Looked up from germline, CDR1 is SQVTM and CDR2 is ANQGSEA. In DNA, the CDR3 is TGCAGCGTTGATCTTAGCGGGAGGGTAACAGATACGCAGTATTTT. Translated, it gives CSVDLSGRVTDTQYF.

The CDR3: CARIPGHPMNTEAFF. CDR3 nucleotides: TGTGCCAGGATCCCGGGACACCCCATGAACACTGAAGCTTTCTTT. This chain connects TRBV6-5 to TRBJ1-1; maybe TRBD1 (6 bases). Germline assignment: CDR1 MNHEY and CDR2 SVGAGI. The CDR3 spans 15 residues. V was shortened by 9 bases and J by 0 bases, with 17 bases between the two germline ends.

J is TRBJ2-1 and V is TRBV6-4; D uncertain. The V end was cut by 2 bases, the J end by 9 bases, with 14 bases between. CDR3 size: 14 residues. Germline lookup yields CDR1 MRHNA and CDR2 SNTAGT. The CDR3 protein is CASSDAGQASEQFF. The CDR3 nucleotides are TGTGCCAGCAGTGACGCTGGTCAGGCGAGTGAGCAGTTCTTC.

The V gene is TRBV5-1, the J gene TRBJ1-2; the D is unclear. V lost 0 bases and J lost 7, with 10 bases in between. Per germline, CDR1 SGHRS and CDR2 YFSETQ. CDR3 length: 13 amino acids. The CDR3: CASSLAAKRGYTF. As DNA, the CDR3 is TGCGCCAGCAGCTTGGCCGCCAAGCGTGGCTACACCTTC.

The chain recombines TRBV2 with TRBJ1-3, with D possibly TRBD1 on 6 matching bases. The CDR3 is 15 amino acids. The V end was cut by 6 bases, the J end by 0 bases, with 12 bases between. The V gene's germline CDR1 is SNHLY and CDR2 FYNNEI. The DNA for the CDR3 is TGTGCCAGCAGAACCCGGGACAACTCTGGAAACACCATATATTTT. Its protein product is CASRTRDNSGNTIYF.

This clone showed up just a few times. This chain connects TRBV5-4 to TRBJ2-7; possible D gene TRBD1, 6 bases. Trimming stripped 7 bases from V and 5 bases from J, with 10 bases between. CDR1 and CDR2 (germline): SGHNT, YYREEE (reference sequence). CDR3 length: 11 amino acids. The CDR3 DNA sequence: TGTGCCAGCCTTGAGGGGGACGAGCAGTACTTC. Translated, it gives CASLEGDEQYF.

This chain joins TRBV7-2 and TRBJ2-3, with no clear D. V was trimmed by 2 bases and J by 11 bases, leaving 11 bases between them. CDR1 and CDR2 (germline): SGHTA, FQGNSA. The CDR3 contains 12 residues. This CDR3 reads CASSLFSSGQYF. The CDR3, as DNA: TGTGCCAGCAGCTTATTTTCGTCGGGGCAGTATTTT. Complete variable domain (other parts from reference TRBV7-2 and TRBJ2-3): GAGVSQSPSNKVTEKGKDVELRCDPISGHTALYWYRQSLGQGLEFLIYFQGNSAPDKSGLPSDRFSAERTGGSVSTLTIQRTQQEDSAVYLCASSLFSSGQYFGPGTRLTVL.

This sequence joins TRBV5-6 and TRBJ1-5; tentative D call: TRBD1 (6 bases). Per the germline V gene, CDR1 is SGHDT and CDR2 is YYEEEE. V was shortened by 0 bases and J by 5 bases, with 12 bases between the two germline ends. The CDR3 sequence is 15 residues long. CDR3 protein: CASSLGGGSYQPQHF. The CDR3, as DNA: TGTGCCAGCAGCTTGGGCGGGGGCAGCTATCAGCCCCAGCATTTT.